The following is a TCR beta chain sequence with its context. The data were taken from a study of blood T cell repertoires in COVID-19. As for the study in general: Sources were T cells, B-cell-depleted T cells, or PBMCs; the material itself was cDNA or gDNA.

Using immunoSEQ multiplex PCR, the repertoire was profiled, and TCRdb retains in-frame clones only, with some absent. Of 200,000 to 250,000 clones in the sample, 80% to 85% were seen once. Germline lookup yields CDR1 SEHNR and CDR2 FQNEAQ (reference sequence). The CDR3 spans 17 residues. J gave up 1 base and V 5 bases, and 13 bases lay outside the gene matches. The TCR comes from a man aged 25 to 45 with active or convalescent COVID-19. The V call is TRBV7-9, the J call TRBJ2-7, with 8 bases identical to TRBD2. The specimen sequenced was peripheral blood. The CDR3 protein is CASSPGHRAGGSYEQYF. For the CDR3, the DNA is TGTGCCAGCAGCCCAGGGCATCGGGCGGGGGGTTCCTACGAGCAGTACTTC.